The rows below give T cell receptor beta chains drawn from one sample of a study of blood T cell repertoires in COVID-19. Clones were sequenced by immunoSEQ multiplex PCR, and TCRdb holds only the in-frame ones, with some missing. The data contain more than 350,000 clones, 70% to 90% of them seen just once; the ten biggest clones take up 1.4%. Sequenced: PBMCs or T cells enriched from blood (not recorded which). The receptors stem from a woman aged 18-29 years who had been exposed to COVID-19. CDR3s include the opening cysteine and the closing phenylalanine or tryptophan. A D gene is named only where the DNA matches it firmly. Not all rows give a size; the values are once, few, many and, for expanded clones, a class.

clone_size: -
v_call: TRBV19
d_call: -
j_call: TRBJ2-2
cdr3_nt: TGTGCCAGTAGTATCCGTCGGGAAAACACCGGGGAGCTGTTTTTT
cdr3_aa: CASSIRRENTGELFF

clone_size: -
v_call: TRBV6-2/TRBV6-3
d_call: -
j_call: TRBJ2-4
cdr3_nt: TGTGCCAGCAGTTTAGGAGGAAACATTCAGTACTTC
cdr3_aa: CASSLGGNIQYF

clone_size: -
v_call: TRBV7-3
d_call: -
j_call: TRBJ2-1
cdr3_nt: TGTGCCAGCAGCTTAGCACCAGCAAGTATGACTTACAATGAGCAGTTCTTC
cdr3_aa: CASSLAPASMTYNEQFF

clone_size: -
v_call: TRBV5-1
d_call: -
j_call: TRBJ1-4
cdr3_nt: TGCGCCAGCAGCGTAGGACTGAACGGACTCATTAATGAAAAACTGTTTTTT
cdr3_aa: CASSVGLNGLINEKLFF

clone_size: -
v_call: TRBV19
d_call: TRBD1
j_call: TRBJ1-1
cdr3_nt: TGTGCCAGTAATCCACAGGGGGCCGGAGCAGCTTTCTTT
cdr3_aa: CASNPQGAGAAFF

clone_size: -
v_call: TRBV29-1
d_call: -
j_call: TRBJ2-7
cdr3_nt: TGCAGCGTTGACAGGGGTTGGGACGAGCAGTACTTC
cdr3_aa: CSVDRGWDEQYF

clone_size: -
v_call: TRBV6-6
d_call: -
j_call: TRBJ1-2
cdr3_nt: TGTGCCAGCAGGGGGGAGGGGGGGCGCCCCTATGGCTACACCTTC
cdr3_aa: CASRGEGGRPYGYTF

clone_size: once
v_call: TRBV28
d_call: TRBD1
j_call: TRBJ2-7
cdr3_nt: TGTGCCAGCAGTTTCCGGGGGACAGGGCGGCTCTTC
cdr3_aa: CASSFRGTGRLF

clone_size: -
v_call: TRBV13
d_call: TRBD1
j_call: TRBJ1-1
cdr3_nt: TGTGCCAGCAGCTTACAGGGGGTTGGCACTGAAGCTTTCTTT
cdr3_aa: CASSLQGVGTEAFF

clone_size: -
v_call: TRBV27
d_call: -
j_call: TRBJ2-3
cdr3_nt: TGCGATCTGCTTGGAGGACAGACGACAGATACGCAGTATTTT
cdr3_aa: CDLLGGQTTDTQYF

clone_size: once
v_call: TRBV28
d_call: TRBD1
j_call: TRBJ1-4
cdr3_nt: TGTGCCAGCAGTTCGGGACAGCTGGGTGAAAAACTGTTTTTT
cdr3_aa: CASSSGQLGEKLFF

clone_size: -
v_call: TRBV15
d_call: TRBD2
j_call: TRBJ2-7
cdr3_nt: TGTGCCACCAGCAGAGGAGAGGGACTAGCTTCCTACGAGCAGTACTTC
cdr3_aa: CATSRGEGLASYEQYF

clone_size: -
v_call: TRBV4-3
d_call: -
j_call: TRBJ2-2
cdr3_nt: TGCGCCAGCAGCCAAGGACAGTCCACCGGGGAGCTGTTTTTT
cdr3_aa: CASSQGQSTGELFF

clone_size: -
v_call: TRBV27
d_call: -
j_call: TRBJ1-2
cdr3_nt: TGTGCCAGCAGTTCACAGGGATCCTATGGCTACACCTTC
cdr3_aa: CASSSQGSYGYTF

clone_size: -
v_call: TRBV18
d_call: -
j_call: TRBJ2-1
cdr3_nt: TGTGCCAGCTCACTACCCCAGGGGCGTTCCTACAATGAGCAGTTCTTC
cdr3_aa: CASSLPQGRSYNEQFF

clone_size: -
v_call: TRBV11-2
d_call: TRBD1
j_call: TRBJ2-7
cdr3_nt: TGTGCCAGCAGCTTAGATCCTGGACAGGGAAAGCAGTACTTC
cdr3_aa: CASSLDPGQGKQYF

clone_size: -
v_call: TRBV18
d_call: TRBD1
j_call: TRBJ2-7
cdr3_nt: TGTGCCAGCTCACGCATCATCCGGGACAGGGTCTACGAGCAGTACTTC
cdr3_aa: CASSRIIRDRVYEQYF

clone_size: -
v_call: TRBV14
d_call: TRBD1
j_call: TRBJ1-1
cdr3_nt: TGTGCCAGCAGCCTCCTGGACAGGGGTTTGAACACTGAAGCTTTCTTT
cdr3_aa: CASSLLDRGLNTEAFF

clone_size: -
v_call: TRBV14
d_call: TRBD1
j_call: TRBJ2-1
cdr3_nt: TGTGCCAGCAGCGCGGACAGGGTGAAGCAGTTCTTC
cdr3_aa: CASSADRVKQFF

clone_size: -
v_call: TRBV6-5
d_call: -
j_call: TRBJ1-1
cdr3_nt: TGTGCCAGCAGTTACGGGGGGATCATGAACACTGAAGCTTTCTTT
cdr3_aa: CASSYGGIMNTEAFF

clone_size: -
v_call: TRBV5-1
d_call: TRBD2
j_call: TRBJ2-7
cdr3_nt: TGCGCCAGCAGCTTTGCAGCGGGAGGGCCCTACGAGCAGTACTTC
cdr3_aa: CASSFAAGGPYEQYF

clone_size: -
v_call: TRBV28
d_call: -
j_call: TRBJ1-2
cdr3_nt: TGTGCCAGCACAAACGGAGGACAGTCGTCGTGGGGCTACACCTTC
cdr3_aa: CASTNGGQSSWGYTF

clone_size: -
v_call: TRBV7-3
d_call: -
j_call: TRBJ2-7
cdr3_nt: TGTGCCAGCAGCTTAACCCCAGGTCCCTACGAGCAGTACTTC
cdr3_aa: CASSLTPGPYEQYF

clone_size: -
v_call: TRBV18
d_call: TRBD1
j_call: TRBJ2-7
cdr3_nt: TGTGCCAGCTCACCTGGACAGGGGGCTTACTACGAGCAGTACTTC
cdr3_aa: CASSPGQGAYYEQYF

clone_size: -
v_call: TRBV6-6
d_call: TRBD1
j_call: TRBJ1-6
cdr3_nt: TGTGCCAGCAGTCCCCCGACGGGACAGGGGCTCGCTTCACCCCTCCACTTT
cdr3_aa: CASSPPTGQGLASPLHF

clone_size: -
v_call: TRBV4-1
d_call: TRBD2
j_call: TRBJ2-2
cdr3_nt: TGCGCCAGCAGCCAAGTTAGTGCGGGAGGGCCAGACACCGGGGAGCTGTTTTTT
cdr3_aa: CASSQVSAGGPDTGELFF

clone_size: once
v_call: TRBV7-2
d_call: -
j_call: TRBJ1-5
cdr3_nt: TGTGCCAGCAGCTTACGGGACACTAATCAGCCCCAGCATTTT
cdr3_aa: CASSLRDTNQPQHF

clone_size: -
v_call: TRBV27
d_call: TRBD2
j_call: TRBJ2-1
cdr3_nt: TGTGCCAGCAGTCAGACTAGCGGGAGCAATGAGCAGTTCTTC
cdr3_aa: CASSQTSGSNEQFF

clone_size: -
v_call: TRBV4-3
d_call: TRBD2
j_call: TRBJ2-2
cdr3_nt: TGCGCCAGCAGCCAAGATCCCCTAGCGGGGATGAACACCGGGGAGCTGTTTTTT
cdr3_aa: CASSQDPLAGMNTGELFF

clone_size: -
v_call: TRBV9
d_call: -
j_call: TRBJ2-5
cdr3_nt: TGTGCCAGCAGCGTAGATCAGGGAATACAAGAGACCCAGTACTTC
cdr3_aa: CASSVDQGIQETQYF

clone_size: -
v_call: TRBV19
d_call: -
j_call: TRBJ1-3
cdr3_nt: TGTGCCAGTGTAGGTCACACCGCGGACACCATATATTTT
cdr3_aa: CASVGHTADTIYF

clone_size: -
v_call: TRBV30
d_call: TRBD2
j_call: TRBJ2-1
cdr3_nt: TGTGCCTGGACGGGGGGGAGGGGCTCCTACAATGAGCAGTTCTTC
cdr3_aa: CAWTGGRGSYNEQFF

clone_size: -
v_call: TRBV27
d_call: -
j_call: TRBJ1-6
cdr3_nt: TGTGCCAGCACCCCCGGGGAGGGTCTTAATTCACCCCTCCACTTT
cdr3_aa: CASTPGEGLNSPLHF

clone_size: -
v_call: TRBV18
d_call: TRBD2
j_call: TRBJ2-2
cdr3_nt: TGTGCCAGCTCACCACCAGCGGGAGGGGGCACCGGGGAGCTGTTTTTT
cdr3_aa: CASSPPAGGGTGELFF

clone_size: -
v_call: TRBV23-1
d_call: TRBD1
j_call: TRBJ2-7
cdr3_nt: TGCGCCAGCAGTCAAGACCATATCCGGACAGGGCCCCCCTACGAGCAGTACTTC
cdr3_aa: CASSQDHIRTGPPYEQYF

clone_size: -
v_call: TRBV10-3
d_call: TRBD1
j_call: TRBJ1-3
cdr3_nt: TGTGCCATCAGTGAGCTCGGACAGGGAAGAAACACCATATATTTT
cdr3_aa: CAISELGQGRNTIYF

clone_size: -
v_call: TRBV24-1
d_call: TRBD2
j_call: TRBJ2-7
cdr3_nt: TGTGCCACCAGTGATTCCCTAAAGAGCGGGAGCTCATACGAGCAGTACTTC
cdr3_aa: CATSDSLKSGSSYEQYF